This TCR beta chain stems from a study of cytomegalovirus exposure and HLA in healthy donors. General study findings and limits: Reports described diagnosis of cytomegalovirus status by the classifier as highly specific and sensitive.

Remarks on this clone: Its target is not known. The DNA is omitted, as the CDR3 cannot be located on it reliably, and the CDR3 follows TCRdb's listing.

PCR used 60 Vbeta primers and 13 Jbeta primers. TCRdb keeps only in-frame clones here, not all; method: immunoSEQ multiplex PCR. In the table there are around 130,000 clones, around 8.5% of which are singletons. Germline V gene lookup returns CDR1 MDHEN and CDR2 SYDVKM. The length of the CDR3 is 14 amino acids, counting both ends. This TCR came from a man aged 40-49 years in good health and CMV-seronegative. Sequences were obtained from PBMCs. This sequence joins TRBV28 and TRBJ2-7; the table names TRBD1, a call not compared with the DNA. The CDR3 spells CASILGQGLGEQYF.